This T cell receptor (beta chain) was recorded in a study of chemoradiotherapy in HPV16-positive cancers (dated by TCRdb to between 2021 and 2023). Notes on the research overall: Functional T-cell assays on cells from two HPV16-positive patients defined candidate HPV-specific T-cell clones and common TCR motifs. Next, the candidate HPV-specific TCRs and motifs were followed in TCR repertoires from approximately 87 patients with HPV-related cancers. Whether T-cell immunity against the HPV oncoproteins E6 and E7 changes during chemoradiotherapy and whether survival is affected by this immunity were examined in the study. General findings and caveats noted by the study authors: The survival association was reported for HPV16-positive patients, and the functional definition of HPV-specific T cells was derived from only a couple of HPV16-positive patients. Expansion of candidate HPV-specific clones and E7-related TCR motifs was observed in the tumor microenvironment during treatment, whereas no such expansion was observed for non-HPV-specific T cells. Among HPV16-positive patients, expansion of HPV-responsive T cells during chemoradiotherapy was associated with better recurrence-free survival.

Points on this clone: The antigen this receptor binds is unknown. Base qualities are not at hand, and no much larger clone is one base apart.

Library preparation was by the immunoSEQ multiplex PCR assay. This immuneACCESS table, as held by TCRdb, lists in-frame sequences with V and J called but not all clones. Of the missing ones, under half trace to an unresolved V gene in checked studies; the others have no known cause. The sample table records about 10,000 clones; around 74% of these occur just once. The top ten hold around 10% of the sample. V gives up 0 bases and J gives up 4 bases, and the segment between their germline ends measures 7 bases. The germline V gene supplies CDR1 LGHNA and CDR2 YSLEER. The CDR3 runs 14 amino acids, cysteine and phenylalanine included. The entry retains the CDR3 DNA only, 42 bases that are in frame from base 1. Repertoires were sampled repeatedly over the course of chemoradiotherapy so that clonal expansion in the tumor microenvironment could be followed.

This sample was obtained from a patient who underwent chemoradiotherapy. The chain links TRBV4-3 with TRBJ1-3, with the D segment identity uncertain. The TCR comes from a human donor with HPV-associated anogenital cancer. The CDR3 amino acid sequence is: CASSQDLSGNTIYF. In nucleotides, the sequence is TGCGCCAGCAGCCAAGACCTTTCAGGAAACACCATATATTTT.